This T cell receptor beta chain was sequenced during a study of blood T cell repertoires in COVID-19. Across the study: COVID-19 samples collected from the United States, Italy and Spain covered acute and convalescent phases.

As originally analysed: Amplifying reference gene primers gave estimates of nucleated cell counts. Assay used: immunoSEQ multiplex PCR; TCRdb lists only in-frame clones, some missing. The D gene and trimming were derived from the DNA, and the V and J assignments and clone size from that table. Among around 290,000 clones listed, approximately 91% were seen once. Cohort placement rested on clinical history that participants reported themselves. Either two negative PCRs, clearance, or symptom resolution qualified Cohort 3 donors as recovered. This CDR3 comprises 13 residues. Trimming removed 7 bases at V and 5 bases at J, with 9 bases between. Germline assignment: CDR1 LNHDA and CDR2 SQIVND (reference sequence).

Sequenced sample: PBMCs or T cells enriched from blood (not recorded which). The chain combines TRBV19 with TRBJ1-6; TRBD1 might be the D (6 bases). This TCR derives from a woman aged 25-40 years who had recovered from COVID-19. The CDR3 DNA reads as TGTGCCAGTAAGGGACAAGATAATTCACCCCTCCACTTT. The encoded protein is CASKGQDNSPLHF.